One and the same sample provided the 14 T cell receptor beta chains below, sequenced in a study of CD8 T cells in Susac syndrome. RNA, at roughly 0.45 to 1 ug, was reverse transcribed with random hexamers. TCRdb reprocessed the immunoSEQ multiplex PCR reads with MiXCR, giving one entry per CDR3 protein. The sample has about 140,000 distinct CDR3 sequences, 95% seen once. The sample taken for sequencing was CD4+ T cells from PBMCs. The receptors shown here come from a human donor with multiple sclerosis.

The chain links TRBV6-1 to TRBJ2-1; 7 positions agree with TRBD2. Germline V gene data show CDR1 as MNHNS and CDR2 as SASEGT. The CDR3 is 15 amino acids. V was clipped by 5 bases and J by 1 base; unmatched bases: 5. CDR3 in DNA: TGTGCCAGCAGTCCCCGCGGGGGTTCCTACAATGAGCAGTTCTTC. It encodes CASSPRGGSYNEQFF.

This sequence joins TRBV20-1 and TRBJ2-5; either TRBD1 or TRBD2 may supply D (5 bases each). The CDR3 has 12 residues. Germline lookup yields CDR1 DFQATT and CDR2 SNEGSKA (reference sequence). V gave up 4 bases and J gave up 1 base, with 7 bases separating them. The CDR3 DNA is TGCAGTGCTACAGGGAGCCAAGAGACCCAGTACTTC. Translating gives CSATGSQETQYF.

The chain couples TRBV3-1 to TRBJ2-1; 10 nucleotides match TRBD2. CDR1 LGHDT and CDR2 YNNKEL come from the germline V gene (reference sequence). V was pared by 4 bases and J by 8 bases, with 8 bases of the junction left unmatched. This CDR3 is built from 15 residues. CDR3 sequence (DNA): TGTGCCAGCAGCCGAAGCGGGAGGGCAGATGATGAGCAGTTCTTC. Protein: CASSRSGRADDEQFF.

The V call is TRBV27, the J call TRBJ2-7; tentative D call: TRBD2 (6 bases). Trimming stripped 8 bases from V and 6 bases from J, with 14 bases between. CDR1 and CDR2 from the germline V gene are MNHEY and SMNVEV (reference sequence). The CDR3 spans 12 residues. CDR3 sequence reads: CASGTGVGEQYF. The CDR3 DNA sequence: TGTGCCAGCGGGACGGGGGTTGGCGAGCAGTACTTC.

The chain couples TRBV28 to TRBJ2-5, with D possibly matching TRBD1 (7 bases). There are 16 residues in the CDR3. Trimming stripped 5 bases from V and 4 bases from J, with 20 bases between. CDR1 and CDR2 (germline): MDHEN, SYDVKM. The CDR3 region is CASSTAGQPRIETQYF. For the CDR3, the DNA is TGTGCCAGCAGTACCGCGGGACAGCCAAGGATAGAGACCCAGTACTTC.

The chain joins TRBV19 to TRBJ1-1, with TRBD1 as a possible D gene (6 bases). Looked up from germline, CDR1 is LNHDA and CDR2 is SQIVND (reference sequence). V was cut by 5 bases and J by 3 bases, with 19 bases left in between. This CDR3 is built from 16 residues. The CDR3 here is CASSRTGRGRDTEAFF. In nucleotides, the CDR3 is TGTGCCAGTAGTCGTACCGGCAGGGGTCGGGACACTGAAGCTTTCTTT. Looking up the rest from reference TRBV19 and TRBJ1-1 gives the full variable domain: DGGITQSPKYLFRKEGQNVTLSCEQNLNHDAMYWYRQDPGQGLRLIYYSQIVNDFQKGDIAEGYSVSREKKESFPLTVTSAQKNPTAFYLCASSRTGRGRDTEAFFGQGTRLTVV.

The chain is built from TRBV30 and TRBJ1-1, with D perhaps TRBD1 (6 bases). CDR3 length: 15 residues. From germline, CDR1 is GTSNPN and CDR2 SVGIG (reference sequence). Trimming left V 0 bases short and J 0 bases short, with 11 bases between. This chain's CDR3 is CAWSVPDRMNTEAFF. DNA of the CDR3: TGTGCCTGGAGTGTACCGGACAGAATGAACACTGAAGCTTTCTTT.

The chain employs TRBV13 and TRBJ2-1; possibly TRBD1 for D (6 bases). The ends were cut back, 5 bases at V and 1 base at J, with 12 bases in the middle. CDR1 PRHDT and CDR2 FYEKMQ come from the germline V gene (reference sequence). This CDR3 contains 15 residues. DNA of the CDR3: TGTGCCAGCAGCGAAGAAGGACAGTCCTACAATGAGCAGTTCTTC. Translating it yields CASSEEGQSYNEQFF.

The chain links TRBV12-3 or TRBV12-4 to TRBJ2-3; D might be TRBD1 (5 bases). Between the trimmed V and J ends, which lost 6 bases and 4 bases, there was a span of 23 bases. The CDR3 is 17 amino acids. The CDR3 DNA is TGTGCCAGCAGCCCTCAATCGCCCAGGGCGGCACCAGATACGCAGTATTTT. As protein: CASSPQSPRAAPDTQYF.

This clonotype came up once. The chain recombines TRBV4-1 with TRBJ1-5; possibly TRBD1 for D (5 bases). The CDR3 has 15 residues. Germline-derived CDR1 and CDR2 are MGHRA and YSYEKL. Trimming shortened V by 1 base and J by 4 bases, and 11 bases separated the two germline ends. The CDR3, as DNA: TGCGCCAGCAGCCAAGCGGCGACAGATAATCAGCCCCAGCATTTT. Encoded protein: CASSQAATDNQPQHF.

The chain links TRBV29-1 to TRBJ1-2, with 8 positions matching TRBD1. Germline V gene sequence: CDR1 SQVTM, CDR2 ANQGSEA. The CDR3 is 11 amino acids. The J segment lost 7 bases and the V segment lost 6 bases, leaving 4 bases of the junction unmatched. CDR3 DNA sequence: TGCAGCGTGGGGACAGGCCCTGGCTACACCTTC. It specifies CSVGTGPGYTF.

The chain links TRBV6-6 to TRBJ1-1; D remains unclear. This CDR3 region has 12 residues. Trimming took 3 bases from V and 7 from J, leaving 9 bases between them. The germline V gene encodes CDR1 MNHNY and CDR2 SVGAGI (reference sequence). CDR3 amino acids: CASSYPDGEAFF. The CDR3 DNA follows: TGTGCCAGCAGTTATCCGGACGGTGAAGCTTTCTTT.

V and J are TRBV28 and TRBJ2-3; 10 bases align to TRBD2. V trimming: 5 bases; J trimming: 3 bases; junction bases outside the gene matches: 2. The CDR3 sequence is 14 residues long. CDR1 is MDHEN and CDR2 is SYDVKM in the germline V gene. CDR3 loop: CASSRSGRTDTQYF. The CDR3 nucleotides are TGTGCCAGCAGTCGTAGCGGGAGGACAGATACGCAGTATTTT. The whole variable domain, filled in from reference TRBV28 and TRBJ2-3, reads DVKVTQSSRYLVKRTGEKVFLECVQDMDHENMFWYRQDPGLGLRLIYFSYDVKMKEKGDIPEGYSVSREKKERFSLILESASTNQTSMYLCASSRSGRTDTQYFGPGTRLTVL.

The V and J genes are TRBV20-1 and TRBJ2-1; tentatively, D is TRBD2 (6 bases). Germline V CDR1 and CDR2: DFQATT, SNEGSKA (reference sequence). This CDR3 region has 17 residues. Trimming removed 0 bases at V and 8 bases at J, with 23 bases between. As DNA, the CDR3 is TGCAGTGCTAGAGATTTTGATGGGAGGACCGGAGAGGATGAGCAGTTCTTC. Its protein product is CSARDFDGRTGEDEQFF.